Below, one TCR beta chain is given with its context. This sample is part of a study of blood T cell repertoires in COVID-19. Study-wide context: Specimens from acute and convalescent COVID-19 originated in the United States, Italy and Spain. T cells, B-cell-depleted T cells, or PBMCs provided the cDNA or gDNA that served as material.

Under the authors' procedure: Reference gene primer amplification gave estimated nucleated cell counts. Sequencing was performed with immunoSEQ multiplex PCR; in TCRdb, only in-frame clones are kept and a portion is missing. V, J and clone size derive from that table, while D and trimming were established from the DNA sequence. The sample has around 180,000 clones; approximately 85% are singletons. Between the trimmed V and J ends, which lost 8 bases and 7 bases, there was a span of 12 bases. CDR1 and CDR2 from the germline V gene are MDHEN and SYDVKM. CDR3 length: 11 residues. The rearrangement uses TRBV28 and TRBJ2-7; perhaps TRBD2 as D (6 bases). The TCR originated in a human donor with active or convalescent COVID-19. The donor label of this sample is uncertain. Specimen: peripheral blood. The CDR3 sequence is CASGGIREQYF. CDR3 DNA sequence: TGTGCCAGCGGCGGGATACGGGAGCAGTACTTC.